The 2 T cell receptor beta chains listed next were all sequenced from one sample in a study of cytomegalovirus exposure and HLA in healthy donors. The PCR had 60 Vbeta and 13 Jbeta primers. Assay: immunoSEQ multiplex PCR; the TCRdb copy retains only in-frame clones and omits some. The sample records about 170,000 clones, approximately 73% being singletons. The sequenced sample consisted of PBMCs. All receptors derive from a woman aged 18-35 years in good health and CMV-seropositive.

The chain has TRBV6-6 and TRBJ2-7; the D gene is possibly TRBD1 (6 bases). V lost 6 bases, J lost 0 bases, and 12 bases lay in between. From germline, CDR1 is MNHNY and CDR2 SVGAGI (reference sequence). This CDR3 is 14 amino acids long. Written as DNA, the CDR3 is TGTGCCAGCAGAATCCGGGACAACTCCTACGAGCAGTACTTC. Its translation is CASRIRDNSYEQYF.

This chain links TRBV2 with TRBJ1-1; unclear D gene. This CDR3 is 14 amino acids long. V was pared by 5 bases and J by 5 bases, with 15 bases between. The germline CDR1 and CDR2 sequences are SNHLY and FYNNEI. As DNA, the CDR3 is TGTGCCAGCAGTCAGTGGACCGGGGATACTGAAGCTTTCTTT. This encodes CASSQWTGDTEAFF.